Described below is a single T cell receptor (beta chain) sequence and its context. The data are from a study of blood T cell repertoires in COVID-19. Unmatched junction bases numbered 9, after V lost 6 bases and J lost 5 bases. Germline V CDR1 and CDR2: MNHEY, SVGAGI. The CDR3 has 14 residues. Produced via immunoSEQ multiplex PCR; TCRdb's table is partial and in-frame only. The data hold around 340,000 clones, with 65% to 90% observed a single time. This receptor was identified in a woman aged 40 to 50 with acute COVID-19. The chain combines TRBV6-5 with TRBJ2-5; 7 positions match TRBD2. Material for sequencing was PBMCs or T cells enriched from blood (not recorded which). The CDR3 sequence: CASSRTSRGETQYF. The CDR3 nucleotides are TGTGCCAGCAGCCGGACTAGTCGAGGCGAGACCCAGTACTTC.